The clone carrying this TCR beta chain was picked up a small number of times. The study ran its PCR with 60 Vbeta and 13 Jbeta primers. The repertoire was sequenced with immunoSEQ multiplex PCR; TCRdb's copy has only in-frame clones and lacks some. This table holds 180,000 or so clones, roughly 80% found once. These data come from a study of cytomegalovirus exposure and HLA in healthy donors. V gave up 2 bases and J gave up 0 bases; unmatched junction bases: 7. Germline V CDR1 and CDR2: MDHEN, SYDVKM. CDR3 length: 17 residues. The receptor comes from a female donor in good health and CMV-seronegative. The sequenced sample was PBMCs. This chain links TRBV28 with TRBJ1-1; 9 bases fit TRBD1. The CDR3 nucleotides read TGTGCCAGCAGTTTAGTGGGGACAGGGCAGATGAACACTGAAGCTTTCTTT. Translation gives CASSLVGTGQMNTEAFF.